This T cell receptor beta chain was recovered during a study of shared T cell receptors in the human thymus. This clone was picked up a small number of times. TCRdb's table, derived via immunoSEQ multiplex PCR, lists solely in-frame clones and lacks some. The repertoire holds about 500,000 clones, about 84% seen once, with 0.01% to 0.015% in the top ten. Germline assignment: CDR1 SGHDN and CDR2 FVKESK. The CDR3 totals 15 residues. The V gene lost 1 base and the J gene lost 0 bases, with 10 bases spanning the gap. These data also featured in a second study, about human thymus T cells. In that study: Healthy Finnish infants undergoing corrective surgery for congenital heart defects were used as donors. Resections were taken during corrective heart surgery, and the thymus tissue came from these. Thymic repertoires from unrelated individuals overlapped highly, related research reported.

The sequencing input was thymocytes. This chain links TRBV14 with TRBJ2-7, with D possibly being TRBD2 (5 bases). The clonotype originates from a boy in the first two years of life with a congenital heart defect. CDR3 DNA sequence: TGTGCCAGCAGCCAAGGGAAGAGGGTCTCCTACGAGCAGTACTTC. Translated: CASSQGKRVSYEQYF.